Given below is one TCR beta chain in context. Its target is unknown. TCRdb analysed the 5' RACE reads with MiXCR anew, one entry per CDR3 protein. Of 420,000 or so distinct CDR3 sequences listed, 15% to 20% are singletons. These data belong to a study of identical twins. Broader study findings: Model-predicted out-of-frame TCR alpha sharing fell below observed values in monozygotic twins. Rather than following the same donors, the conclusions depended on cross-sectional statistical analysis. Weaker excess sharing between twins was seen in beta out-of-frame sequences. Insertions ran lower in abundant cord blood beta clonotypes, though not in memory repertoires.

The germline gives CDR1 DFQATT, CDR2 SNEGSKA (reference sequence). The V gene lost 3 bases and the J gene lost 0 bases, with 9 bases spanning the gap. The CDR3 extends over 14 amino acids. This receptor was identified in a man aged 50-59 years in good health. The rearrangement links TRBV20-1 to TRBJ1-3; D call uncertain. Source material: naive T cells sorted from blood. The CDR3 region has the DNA TGCAGTGCTAGCCACACAGACTCTGGAAACACCATATATTTT. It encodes CSASHTDSGNTIYF.